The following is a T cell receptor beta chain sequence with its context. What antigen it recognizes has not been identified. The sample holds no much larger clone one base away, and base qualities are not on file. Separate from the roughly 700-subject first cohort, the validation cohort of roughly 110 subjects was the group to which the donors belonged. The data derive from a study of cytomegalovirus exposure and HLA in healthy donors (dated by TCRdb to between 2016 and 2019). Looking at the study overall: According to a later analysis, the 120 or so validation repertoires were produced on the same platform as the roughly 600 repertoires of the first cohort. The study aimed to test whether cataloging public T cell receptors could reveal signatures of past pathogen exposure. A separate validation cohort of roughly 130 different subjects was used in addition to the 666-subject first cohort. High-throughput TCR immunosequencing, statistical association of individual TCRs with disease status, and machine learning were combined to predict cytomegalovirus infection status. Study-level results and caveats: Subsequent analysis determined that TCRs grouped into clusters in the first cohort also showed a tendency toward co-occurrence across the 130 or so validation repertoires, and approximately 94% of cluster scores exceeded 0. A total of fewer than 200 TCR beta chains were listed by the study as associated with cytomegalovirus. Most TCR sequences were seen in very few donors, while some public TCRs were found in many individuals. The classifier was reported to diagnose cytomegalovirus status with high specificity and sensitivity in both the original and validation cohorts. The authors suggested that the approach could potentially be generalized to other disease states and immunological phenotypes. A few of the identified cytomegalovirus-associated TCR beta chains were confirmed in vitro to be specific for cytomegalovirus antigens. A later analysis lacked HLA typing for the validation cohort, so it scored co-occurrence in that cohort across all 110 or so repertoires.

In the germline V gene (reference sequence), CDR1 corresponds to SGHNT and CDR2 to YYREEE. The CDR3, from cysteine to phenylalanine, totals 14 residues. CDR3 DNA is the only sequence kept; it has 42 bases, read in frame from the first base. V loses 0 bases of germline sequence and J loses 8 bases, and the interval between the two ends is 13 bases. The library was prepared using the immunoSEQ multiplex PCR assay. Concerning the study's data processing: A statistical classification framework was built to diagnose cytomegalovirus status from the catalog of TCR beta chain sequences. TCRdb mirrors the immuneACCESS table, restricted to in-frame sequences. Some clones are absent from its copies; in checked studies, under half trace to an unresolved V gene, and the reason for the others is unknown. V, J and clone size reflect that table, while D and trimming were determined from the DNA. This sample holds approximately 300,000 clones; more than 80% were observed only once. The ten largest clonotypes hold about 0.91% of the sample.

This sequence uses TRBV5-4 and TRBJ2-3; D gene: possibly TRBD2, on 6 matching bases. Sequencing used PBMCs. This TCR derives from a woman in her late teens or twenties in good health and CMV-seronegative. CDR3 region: CASSLETGEGTQYF. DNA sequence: TGTGCCAGCAGCTTGGAGACGGGAGAAGGTACGCAGTATTTT.